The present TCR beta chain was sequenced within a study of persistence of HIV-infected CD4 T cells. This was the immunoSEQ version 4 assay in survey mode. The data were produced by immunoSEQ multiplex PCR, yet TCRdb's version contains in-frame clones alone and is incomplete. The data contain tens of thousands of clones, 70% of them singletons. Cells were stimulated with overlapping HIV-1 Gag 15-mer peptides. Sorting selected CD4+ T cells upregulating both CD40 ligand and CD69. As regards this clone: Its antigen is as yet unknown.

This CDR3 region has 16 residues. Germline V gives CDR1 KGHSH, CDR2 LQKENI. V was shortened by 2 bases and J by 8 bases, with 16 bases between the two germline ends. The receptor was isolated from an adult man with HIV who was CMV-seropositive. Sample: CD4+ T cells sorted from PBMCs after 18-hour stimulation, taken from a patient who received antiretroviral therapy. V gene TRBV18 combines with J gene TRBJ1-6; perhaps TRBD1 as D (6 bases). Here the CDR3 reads CASSPSGDTRDSPLHF. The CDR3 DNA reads TGTGCCAGCTCACCATCGGGGGACACTAGGGATTCACCCCTCCACTTT.